These T cell receptor beta chains were read from a single sample in a study of T-cell reconstitution after alpha-beta-depleted transplantation in children. TCRdb itself ran the PCR reads through MiXCR, one entry per CDR3 protein. Of about 640,000 distinct CDR3 sequences in the sample, approximately 12% were seen once. Sequences were derived from PBMCs, mostly from graft donor cells, sampled 360 days after TCRalphabeta/CD19-depleted stem cell transplant. The receptors shown here come from a male patient between 10 and 17 years old who had a stem cell transplant for acute myeloid leukemia, so the T cells may come from the graft donor. Both conserved end residues are part of each CDR3. The order of the fields is V gene, clone size, D gene, J gene, CDR3 protein, CDR3 DNA. D genes are given only for firm matches. Some rows mark clone size as missing; the rest say once, few, many or name a class of expanded clone.

V gene: TRBV27
clone size: many
D gene: .
J gene: TRBJ2-7
CDR3 protein: CASSRDSKYEQYF
CDR3 DNA: TGTGCCAGCAGCCGGGACTCGAAGTACGAGCAGTACTTC

V gene: TRBV28
clone size: .
D gene: .
J gene: TRBJ2-5
CDR3 protein: CASKSLFRGGQETQYF
CDR3 DNA: TGTGCCAGCAAAAGCCTTTTCAGGGGAGGCCAAGAGACCCAGTACTTC

V gene: TRBV20-1
clone size: many
D gene: .
J gene: TRBJ1-1
CDR3 protein: CSALTLGGLDTEAFF
CDR3 DNA: TGCAGTGCACTTACCTTGGGAGGGCTGGACACTGAAGCTTTCTTT

V gene: TRBV11-2
clone size: few
D gene: TRBD2
J gene: TRBJ2-7
CDR3 protein: CASSARSSGTFYEQYF
CDR3 DNA: TGTGCCAGCAGCGCGCGTTCTAGCGGGACATTTTACGAGCAGTACTTC

V gene: TRBV5-1
clone size: few
D gene: .
J gene: TRBJ1-1
CDR3 protein: CASSSRVSEAFF
CDR3 DNA: TGCGCCAGCAGCTCCCGGGTCTCTGAAGCTTTCTTT

V gene: TRBV7-8
clone size: few
D gene: TRBD1
J gene: TRBJ1-5
CDR3 protein: CASSFARTGDQPQHF
CDR3 DNA: TGTGCCAGCAGCTTTGCCCGGACAGGGGATCAGCCCCAGCATTTT

V gene: TRBV20-1
clone size: .
D gene: TRBD2
J gene: TRBJ2-2
CDR3 protein: CSAPPAGLAGSSWPGELFF
CDR3 DNA: TGCAGTGCCCCCCCGGCGGGACTAGCGGGGAGCTCGTGGCCCGGGGAGCTGTTTTTT

V gene: TRBV6-2/TRBV6-3
clone size: .
D gene: TRBD1
J gene: TRBJ2-1
CDR3 protein: CASNRGVNEQFF
CDR3 DNA: TGTGCCAGCAACAGGGGAGTCAATGAGCAGTTCTTC

V gene: TRBV12-3/TRBV12-4
clone size: few
D gene: TRBD2
J gene: TRBJ2-1
CDR3 protein: CASTSAAGVKSSYNEQFF
CDR3 DNA: TGTGCCAGCACCTCGGCAGCGGGAGTGAAGAGCTCCTACAATGAGCAGTTCTTC

V gene: TRBV28
clone size: few
D gene: .
J gene: TRBJ2-1
CDR3 protein: CASSLRDGRDEQFF
CDR3 DNA: TGTGCCAGCAGTTTAAGGGACGGACGAGATGAGCAGTTCTTC

V gene: TRBV6-1
clone size: .
D gene: .
J gene: TRBJ2-1
CDR3 protein: CASSRETGIRYNEQFF
CDR3 DNA: TGTGCCAGCAGCCGGGAGACAGGGATTCGTTACAATGAGCAGTTCTTC

V gene: TRBV29-1
clone size: .
D gene: TRBD2
J gene: TRBJ2-7
CDR3 protein: CSVGRVESGRVAYEQYF
CDR3 DNA: TGCAGCGTCGGCCGAGTCGAGAGCGGGAGGGTCGCCTACGAGCAGTACTTC

V gene: TRBV4-3
clone size: few
D gene: .
J gene: TRBJ2-7
CDR3 protein: CASSHMAEGTYEQYF
CDR3 DNA: TGCGCCAGCAGCCACATGGCGGAGGGGACCTACGAGCAGTACTTC

V gene: TRBV20-1
clone size: .
D gene: .
J gene: TRBJ2-4
CDR3 protein: CSASTLAPIQYF
CDR3 DNA: TGCAGTGCTAGTACCCTAGCCCCCATTCAGTACTTC

V gene: TRBV5-1
clone size: few
D gene: .
J gene: TRBJ2-3
CDR3 protein: CASSLAAVPDRQYF
CDR3 DNA: TGCGCCAGCAGCTTGGCCGCGGTGCCCGATAGGCAGTATTTT

V gene: TRBV4-1
clone size: many
D gene: .
J gene: TRBJ2-1
CDR3 protein: CASSQAGEWREQFF
CDR3 DNA: TGCGCCAGCAGCCAAGCGGGAGAGTGGCGTGAGCAGTTCTTC

V gene: TRBV7-7
clone size: .
D gene: .
J gene: TRBJ2-7
CDR3 protein: CASSQVREDEQYF
CDR3 DNA: TGTGCTAGCAGCCAAGTGAGAGAAGACGAGCAGTACTTC

V gene: TRBV20-1
clone size: .
D gene: .
J gene: TRBJ2-3
CDR3 protein: CSARSWAF
CDR3 DNA: TGCAGTGCTAGATCCTGGGCCTTT

V gene: TRBV7-9
clone size: many
D gene: .
J gene: TRBJ1-1
CDR3 protein: CASSRTPGAGMNTEAFF
CDR3 DNA: TGTGCCAGCAGCCGGACCCCAGGGGCTGGGATGAACACTGAAGCTTTCTTT

V gene: TRBV5-1
clone size: few
D gene: TRBD2
J gene: TRBJ2-5
CDR3 protein: CASSFGASGNQETQYF
CDR3 DNA: TGCGCCAGCAGCTTTGGGGCTAGCGGCAATCAAGAGACCCAGTACTTC

V gene: TRBV20-1
clone size: many
D gene: TRBD2
J gene: TRBJ2-7
CDR3 protein: CSASPLAGGFSYEQYF
CDR3 DNA: TGCAGTGCTAGTCCACTAGCGGGAGGCTTCTCCTACGAGCAGTACTTC

V gene: TRBV20-1
clone size: .
D gene: .
J gene: TRBJ2-1
CDR3 protein: CSARGPAATYNEQFF
CDR3 DNA: TGCAGTGCTAGAGGCCCCGCGGCGACCTACAATGAGCAGTTCTTC

V gene: TRBV20-1
clone size: few
D gene: .
J gene: TRBJ2-3
CDR3 protein: CSARSRALFIDTQYF
CDR3 DNA: TGCAGTGCTAGGAGCAGGGCCCTATTTATTGATACGCAGTATTTT

V gene: TRBV7-2
clone size: few
D gene: .
J gene: TRBJ2-7
CDR3 protein: CASSFILYEQYF
CDR3 DNA: TGTGCCAGCAGCTTCATCCTCTACGAGCAGTACTTC

V gene: TRBV7-2
clone size: few
D gene: .
J gene: TRBJ2-2
CDR3 protein: CASRPRGARGNTGELFF
CDR3 DNA: TGTGCCAGCAGACCCAGGGGGGCTAGAGGTAACACCGGGGAGCTGTTTTTT

V gene: TRBV7-6
clone size: .
D gene: TRBD1
J gene: TRBJ2-7
CDR3 protein: CASSQISGTGGGEQYF
CDR3 DNA: TGTGCCAGCAGCCAAATTTCCGGGACAGGGGGTGGGGAGCAGTACTTC

V gene: TRBV12-3/TRBV12-4
clone size: .
D gene: .
J gene: TRBJ2-4
CDR3 protein: CASSSGEAKNIQYF
CDR3 DNA: TGTGCCAGCAGTTCGGGGGAGGCCAAAAACATTCAGTACTTC

V gene: TRBV5-1
clone size: .
D gene: .
J gene: TRBJ2-3
CDR3 protein: CASSLAGQAFDTQYF
CDR3 DNA: TGCGCCAGCAGCTTGGCCGGGCAGGCCTTTGATACGCAGTATTTT

V gene: TRBV5-1
clone size: .
D gene: .
J gene: TRBJ2-5
CDR3 protein: CASSLGLVLETQYF
CDR3 DNA: TGCGCCAGCAGCTTGGGACTAGTGCTAGAGACCCAGTACTTC

V gene: TRBV20-1
clone size: .
D gene: .
J gene: TRBJ2-2
CDR3 protein: CSAPGEWELFF
CDR3 DNA: TGCAGTGCCCCGGGAGAGTGGGAGCTGTTTTTT

V gene: TRBV5-6
clone size: few
D gene: .
J gene: TRBJ2-2
CDR3 protein: CASSLLLGELNTGELFF
CDR3 DNA: TGTGCCAGCAGCTTGTTACTGGGAGAGCTTAACACCGGGGAGCTGTTTTTT

V gene: TRBV4-3
clone size: few
D gene: TRBD1
J gene: TRBJ2-7
CDR3 protein: CASSRSSSGQGVEQYF
CDR3 DNA: TGCGCCAGCAGCCGGTCAAGTTCAGGACAGGGGGTCGAGCAGTACTTC

V gene: TRBV29-1
clone size: few
D gene: .
J gene: TRBJ1-1
CDR3 protein: CSALWSRTEAFF
CDR3 DNA: TGCAGCGCCTTATGGTCCCGCACTGAAGCTTTCTTT